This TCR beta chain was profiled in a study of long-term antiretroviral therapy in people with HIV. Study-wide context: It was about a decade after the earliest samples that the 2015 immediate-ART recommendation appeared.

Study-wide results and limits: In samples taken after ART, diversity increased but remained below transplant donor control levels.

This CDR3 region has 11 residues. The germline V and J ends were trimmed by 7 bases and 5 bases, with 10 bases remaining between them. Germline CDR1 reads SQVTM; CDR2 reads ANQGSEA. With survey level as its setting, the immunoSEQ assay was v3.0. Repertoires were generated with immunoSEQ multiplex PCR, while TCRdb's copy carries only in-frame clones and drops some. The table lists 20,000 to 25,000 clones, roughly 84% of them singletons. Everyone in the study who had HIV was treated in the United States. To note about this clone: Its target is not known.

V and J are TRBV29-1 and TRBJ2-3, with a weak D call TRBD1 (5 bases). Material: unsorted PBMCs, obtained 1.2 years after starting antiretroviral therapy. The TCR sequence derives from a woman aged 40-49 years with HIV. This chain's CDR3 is CSGRVGDTQYF. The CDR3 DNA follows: TGCAGCGGCAGGGTGGGAGATACGCAGTATTTT.